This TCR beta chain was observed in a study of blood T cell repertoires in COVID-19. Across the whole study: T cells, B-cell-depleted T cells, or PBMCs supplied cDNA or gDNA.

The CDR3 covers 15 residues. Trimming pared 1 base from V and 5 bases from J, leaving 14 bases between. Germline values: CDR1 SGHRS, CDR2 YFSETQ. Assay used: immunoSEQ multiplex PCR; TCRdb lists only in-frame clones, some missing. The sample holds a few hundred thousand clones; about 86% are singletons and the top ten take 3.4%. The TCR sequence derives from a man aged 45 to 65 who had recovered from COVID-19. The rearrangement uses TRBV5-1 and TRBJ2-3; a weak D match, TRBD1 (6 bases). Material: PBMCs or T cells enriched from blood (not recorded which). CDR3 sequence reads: CASSLRGTARDTQYF. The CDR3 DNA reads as TGCGCCAGCAGCTTGAGGGGGACGGCCAGAGATACGCAGTATTTT.